A selection of T cell receptor beta chains follows, all from one sample in a study of Tregs in tolerant kidney transplant recipients. The method was immunoSEQ multiplex PCR; TCRdb's version includes in-frame clones alone and lacks a portion of them. In the table there are about 72,000 clones, roughly 92% of which are singletons. The sequenced sample was CD8+ T cells from blood, obtained before the transplant. All receptors derive from a human donor who received a combined kidney and bone marrow transplant. CDR3s include the opening cysteine and the closing phenylalanine or tryptophan. A D gene is named only where the DNA matches it firmly. Where a row states a size, it is once, few, many or the class of an expanded clone; other rows omit it.

clone size,V gene,D gene,J gene,CDR3 DNA,CDR3 protein
NA,TRBV6-5,TRBD1,TRBJ1-2,TGTGCCAGCAGTTACTCGTTACGACAGGGGAACTATGGCTACACCTTC,CASSYSLRQGNYGYTF
NA,TRBV4-1,TRBD1,TRBJ1-5,TGCGCCAGCAGCCCCAGGGACAGTTCAAATCAGCCCCAGCATTTT,CASSPRDSSNQPQHF
NA,TRBV29-1,TRBD1,TRBJ2-7,TGCAGCTCGATGACAGGGAGAAACGAGCAGTACTTC,CSSMTGRNEQYF
NA,TRBV19,NA,TRBJ1-2,TGTGCCAGTAGTATAGGCAGCCCCGGGAACGGCTACACCTTC,CASSIGSPGNGYTF
NA,TRBV13,TRBD1,TRBJ1-2,TGTGCCAGCAGCACAGAGGGACAGGGGGAAAATGGCTACACCTTC,CASSTEGQGENGYTF
NA,TRBV11-3,TRBD1,TRBJ2-7,TGTGCCAGCAGCTTAGGGACAGGGGGCAAAGAGTACTTC,CASSLGTGGKEYF
NA,TRBV13,TRBD2,TRBJ2-7,TGTGCCAGCAGCACGCTGCGGGAGGGCCACGAGCAGTACTTC,CASSTLREGHEQYF
once,TRBV29-1,NA,TRBJ1-1,TGCAGCGTCTGCGAGACACCGAACACTGAAGCTTTCTTT,CSVCETPNTEAFF
NA,TRBV10-3,TRBD1,TRBJ2-5,TGTGCCATCGGGCGAAGAGACAGGGGAGAGACCCAGTACTTC,CAIGRRDRGETQYF
NA,TRBV9,NA,TRBJ2-5,TGTGCCAGCAGCGACAACAGGGAAGAGACCCAGTACTTC,CASSDNREETQYF
NA,TRBV27,TRBD1,TRBJ1-1,TGTGCCAGCAGCAACAGGGGTCCAATGAACACTGAAGCTTTCTTT,CASSNRGPMNTEAFF
once,TRBV29-1,NA,TRBJ1-1,TGCAGCGTTGGGGGGCGAGGGTGGCATCAGAACACTGAAGCTTTCTTT,CSVGGRGWHQNTEAFF
NA,TRBV4-1,NA,TRBJ2-7,TGCGCCAGCAGCCACCTACGGGGCGAGCAGTACTTC,CASSHLRGEQYF
NA,TRBV7-8,TRBD1,TRBJ2-2,TGTGCCAGCAGCTTAACGCCAGGGGGCACCGGGGAGCTGTTTTTT,CASSLTPGGTGELFF
NA,TRBV13,NA,TRBJ1-1,TGTGCCAGCAGCACAGGGACACCCATGAACACTGAAGCTTTCTTT,CASSTGTPMNTEAFF
NA,TRBV19,TRBD1,TRBJ1-6,TGTGCCAGCGGACAGGGGAATTCACCCCTCCACTTT,CASGQGNSPLHF
NA,TRBV5-6,TRBD2,TRBJ2-7,TGTGCCAGCAGCTTGGTAGCGGGCTCCTACGAGCAGTACTTC,CASSLVAGSYEQYF
NA,TRBV27,TRBD1,TRBJ1-4,TGTGCCAGCAGTCGAGGGGGCCTCGATGAAAAACTGTTTTTT,CASSRGGLDEKLFF
once,TRBV7-9,NA,TRBJ2-7,TGTGCCGTCGAGGGGGGGTTATACGAGCAGTACTTC,CAVEGGLYEQYF
NA,TRBV6-1,NA,TRBJ1-6,TGTGCCAGCAGTGAATGGCAGGGGTTGGCACCCCTCCACTTT,CASSEWQGLAPLHF
NA,TRBV7-2,NA,TRBJ2-3,TGTGCCAGCAGCCTGTTGGCGGGACGAGGTACAGATACGCAGTATTTT,CASSLLAGRGTDTQYF
NA,TRBV9,NA,TRBJ2-5,TGTGCCAGCAGCGTTGGACGGGGGAGGGAGACCCAGTACTTC,CASSVGRGRETQYF
NA,TRBV9,TRBD1,TRBJ2-2,TGTGCCAGCAGCGTCAAACGGGACAGGGCGAACACCGGGGAGCTGTTTTTT,CASSVKRDRANTGELFF
NA,TRBV10-3,NA,TRBJ2-5,TGTGCCATCAGTCCAACAGAGAAAGAGACCCAGTACTTC,CAISPTEKETQYF
NA,TRBV11-2,NA,TRBJ2-5,TGTGCCAGCAGCTATCTGGGGGGAAGCCAAGAGACCCAGTACTTC,CASSYLGGSQETQYF
NA,TRBV5-8,TRBD1,TRBJ2-3,TGTGCCAGCAGCTTCGGACAGGGAAGCACAGATACGCAGTATTTT,CASSFGQGSTDTQYF
NA,TRBV7-6,NA,TRBJ2-3,TGTGCCAGCGGACCAGGGTCCGTCAGGGATACGCAGTATTTT,CASGPGSVRDTQYF
NA,TRBV14,TRBD2,TRBJ2-1,TGTGCCAGCAGCCAAGTAGCGGGGGGCTACAATGAGCAGTTCTTC,CASSQVAGGYNEQFF
NA,TRBV30,NA,TRBJ2-7,TGTGCCTGGAGAGGACAGAGTTCGTCCTACGAGCAGTACTTC,CAWRGQSSSYEQYF
NA,TRBV9,NA,TRBJ2-7,TGTGCCAGCAGCGTAGCAGATAGCGCCAACTACGAGCAGTACTTC,CASSVADSANYEQYF
NA,TRBV13,NA,TRBJ2-1,TGTGCCAGCAGCTTAGGTGCAGGGAAGCAGTTCTTC,CASSLGAGKQFF
once,TRBV13,NA,TRBJ2-1,TGTGCCAGCAGCCCCATTACTGGAGTGCGGGGAAATGAGCAGTTCTTC,CASSPITGVRGNEQFF
NA,TRBV27,NA,TRBJ1-6,TGTGCCAGCAGTTTACGACAACCCAATTCCCCCCTCCACTTT,CASSLRQPNSPLHF
NA,TRBV9,NA,TRBJ2-3,TGTGCCAGCAGCTCCGACCCCGGGACTAGCACAGATACGCAGTATTTT,CASSSDPGTSTDTQYF
NA,TRBV2,NA,TRBJ2-7,TGTGCCAGCAGTATCCCGGACAGTAGAACCTACGAGCAGTACTTC,CASSIPDSRTYEQYF
NA,TRBV4-2,NA,TRBJ2-7,TGTGCCAGCAGCCAAGAAGGCACCTACTACGAGCAGTACTTC,CASSQEGTYYEQYF
once,TRBV27,NA,TRBJ1-5,TGTGCCAGCAGTTTAGCAGGAGGCCAGCCCCAGCATTTT,CASSLAGGQPQHF
NA,TRBV14,NA,TRBJ2-7,TGTGCCAGCAGCCAAGGTTTAACAGAGATCTACGAGCAGTACTTC,CASSQGLTEIYEQYF
NA,TRBV6-1,NA,TRBJ2-1,TGTGCCAGCAGTGAAGTTCCAGGGTCGGCTTACAATGAGCAGTTCTTC,CASSEVPGSAYNEQFF
NA,TRBV4-2,TRBD2,TRBJ2-1,TGTGCCAGCAGCCAACTCGGACTAGCGGGGGGTTACAATGAGCAGTTCTTC,CASSQLGLAGGYNEQFF
NA,TRBV11-3,TRBD2,TRBJ2-1,TGTGCCAGCAGCTCCCGACTAGCGGGACTGTACAATGAGCAGTTCTTC,CASSSRLAGLYNEQFF
NA,TRBV5-1,TRBD1,TRBJ1-5,TGCGCCAGCAGCTGGGACAGCTCAATTGATAGCAATCAGCCCCAGCATTTT,CASSWDSSIDSNQPQHF
NA,TRBV5-6,TRBD1,TRBJ1-1,TGTGCCAGCAGCGGACAGGACACAATGAACACTGAAGCTTTCTTT,CASSGQDTMNTEAFF
NA,TRBV19,NA,TRBJ1-1,TGTGCCAGTAGTTCACAGAGTTACACTGAAGCTTTCTTT,CASSSQSYTEAFF
NA,TRBV28,TRBD1,TRBJ2-7,TGTGCCATCGACAGGGGGCAGTCGGACGAGCAGTACTTC,CAIDRGQSDEQYF
NA,TRBV29-1,TRBD1,TRBJ2-7,TGCAGCGTTGAAGATCGCCGGGACAGGGCCTACGAGCAGTACTTC,CSVEDRRDRAYEQYF
NA,TRBV6-8,NA,TRBJ2-7,TGTGCCAGCAAGGACTTATCCTACGAGCAGTACTTC,CASKDLSYEQYF
NA,TRBV6-1,NA,TRBJ2-4,TGTGCCAGCAGTGAAAAACAGGGCTGGGAAAACATTCAGTACTTC,CASSEKQGWENIQYF
NA,TRBV9,NA,TRBJ2-1,TGTGCCAGCAGCGTAAGAGACAATGAGCAGTTCTTC,CASSVRDNEQFF
NA,TRBV7-2,NA,TRBJ2-7,TGTGCCAGCAGCTTAACGATGTCGGACTCCATAGACGGGCAGTACTTC,CASSLTMSDSIDGQYF
NA,TRBV7-3,NA,TRBJ2-5,TGTGCCAGCAGCTTAACAGGGGGCCAAGAGACCCAGTACTTC,CASSLTGGQETQYF
once,TRBV5-1,TRBD1,TRBJ2-2,TGCGCCAGCAGCGAGGGGACAGGGGGCGCCCGCACCGGGGAGCTGTTTTTT,CASSEGTGGARTGELFF
NA,TRBV9,NA,TRBJ2-3,TGTGCCAGCAGCGCTTCCGGACTGACCCGAGATACGCAGTATTTT,CASSASGLTRDTQYF
NA,TRBV7-6,NA,TRBJ2-7,TGTGCCAGCAGCTTATATCGCAGATACGAGCAGTACTTC,CASSLYRRYEQYF
NA,TRBV4-1,NA,TRBJ2-7,TGCGCCAGCAGCCAACTCTATCCCGGGGGGCACGAGCAGTACTTC,CASSQLYPGGHEQYF
once,TRBV2,NA,TRBJ2-3,TGTGCCAGCGGAGAGGAGACGAGTAGCACAGATACGCAGTATTTT,CASGEETSSTDTQYF